These 31 T cell receptor beta chains came from one sample sequenced in a study of blood T cell repertoires in COVID-19 (TCRdb year 2020). To prepare the library, the immunoSEQ multiplex PCR assay was applied. TCRdb mirrors the immuneACCESS table, restricted to in-frame sequences. Some clones are absent from its copies; in checked studies, under half trace to an unresolved V gene, and the reason for the others is unknown. A total of 95,000 to 110,000 clones appear in this sample, roughly 88% of them only once. The ten largest make up around 3.5% of the sample. Sequences were obtained from peripheral blood. All receptors come from a human donor in a cohort sampled during active COVID-19.

This clone was recorded a few times. The chain employs TRBV5-5 and TRBJ1-5; TRBD1 matches 7 bases. Germline V gene sequence: CDR1 SGHKS, CDR2 YYEKEE (reference sequence). CDR3 length: 15 amino acids. The ends lost 2 bases at V and 6 bases at J; junction bases unmatched: 8. CDR3 region: CASSLITGVGQPQHF. The CDR3 DNA is TGTGCCAGCAGCTTAATCACAGGGGTCGGTCAGCCCCAGCATTTT. Full variable domain (remainder filled in from reference TRBV5-5 and TRBJ1-5): DAGVTQSPTHLIKTRGQQVTLRCSPISGHKSVSWYQQVLGQGPQFIFQYYEKEERGRGNFPDRFSARQFPNYSSELNVNALLLGDSALYLCASSLITGVGQPQHFGDGTRLSIL.

This chain links TRBV29-1 with TRBJ1-1, with 10 bases lining up with TRBD1. V dropped 5 bases and J dropped 4; count of bases not matched to a gene: 7. Looked up from germline, CDR1 is SQVTM and CDR2 is ANQGSEA. The CDR3 contains 14 residues. CDR3 sequence: CSVSRQGAGTEAFF. Here the CDR3 DNA reads TGCAGCGTTTCCCGACAGGGGGCAGGCACTGAAGCTTTCTTT.

The gene calls are TRBV3-1 (or the pseudogene TRBV3-2) and TRBJ2-3; 10 bases align to TRBD2. Germline lookup yields CDR1 LGHDT and CDR2 YNNKEL (reference sequence). V gave up 4 bases and J gave up 3 bases; unmatched junction bases: 10. The CDR3 covers 17 residues. This CDR3 reads CASSRRGSGGTTDTQYF. The CDR3 DNA is TGTGCCAGCAGCCGGCGGGGTAGCGGGGGGACAACAGATACGCAGTATTTT.

V usage is TRBV11-1 and J usage is TRBJ2-5, with 8 bases matching TRBD1. This CDR3 is built from 15 residues. Germline CDR1 is SGHAT and CDR2 is FQDESV (reference sequence). V lost 3 bases to trimming and J lost 4 bases; unmatched junction nucleotides: 7. CDR3 DNA: TGTGCCAGCAGCTTGGGTGGACAGGGCTTAGAGACCCAGTACTTC. This gives the protein CASSLGGQGLETQYF.

The chain joins TRBV4-2 to TRBJ2-7, with D uncertain. Trimming left V 0 bases short and J 4 bases short, with 7 bases between. This CDR3 contains 13 residues. CDR1 and CDR2 (germline): LGHNA, YNFKEQ. CDR3 protein: CASSQDLGYEQYF. The CDR3 nucleotides are TGTGCCAGCAGCCAAGATCTAGGTTACGAGCAGTACTTC.

The CDR3: CASSRTGLQTQYF. CDR3 bases: TGCGCCAGCAGCCGAACGGGACTCCAGACGCAGTATTTT. This chain uses TRBV4-1 with TRBJ2-3; D perhaps matches TRBD2 (6 bases). The CDR3 extends over 13 amino acids. The V end was cut by 4 bases, the J end by 9 bases, with 14 bases between. Germline-derived CDR1 and CDR2 are MGHRA and YSYEKL.

This sequence joins TRBV29-1 and TRBJ2-7; D possibly corresponds to TRBD2 (6 bases). CDR3 length equals 10 residues. V was pared by 5 bases and J by 7 bases, with 9 bases between. Germline V gene data show CDR1 as SQVTM and CDR2 as ANQGSEA. CDR3: CSVFGTEQYF. The CDR3 bases are TGCAGCGTTTTTGGGACTGAGCAGTACTTC.

This sequence joins TRBV6-5 and TRBJ1-6, with a tentative D call TRBD1 (5 bases). Germline V gives CDR1 MNHEY, CDR2 SVGAGI. V was trimmed by 0 bases and J by 10 bases, leaving 16 bases between them. The CDR3 length is 16 residues. CDR3: CASSYSFRQGTSPLHF. Here the CDR3 DNA reads TGTGCCAGCAGTTACTCGTTCAGGCAGGGAACCTCACCCCTCCACTTT.

The chain employs TRBV6-2 or TRBV6-3 and TRBJ2-1; 13 bases are a match to TRBD2. The CDR3 covers 15 residues. The J segment lost 7 bases and the V segment lost 4 bases, leaving 4 bases of the junction unmatched. Germline values: CDR1 MNHEY, CDR2 SVGEGT. CDR3 loop: CASSLLAGGVNEQFF. The CDR3 region has the DNA TGTGCCAGCAGTTTACTAGCGGGGGGGGTGAATGAGCAGTTCTTC.

This sequence joins TRBV6-2 or TRBV6-3 and TRBJ1-6, with 7 bases fitting TRBD1. The germline gives CDR1 MNHEY, CDR2 SVGEGT. CDR3 length equals 14 residues. V lost 4 bases to trimming and J lost 11 bases; unmatched junction nucleotides: 8. The DNA of the CDR3 is TGTGCCAGCAGTTCGGGACAGACTCTGACACCCCTCCACTTT. Amino acids: CASSSGQTLTPLHF.

The rearrangement joins TRBV7-2 to TRBJ1-1; D uncertain. The CDR3 sequence is 13 residues long. V lost 4 bases, J lost 1 base, and 7 bases lay in between. CDR1 and CDR2 (germline): SGHTA, FQGNSA. The CDR3 nucleotides read TGTGCCAGCAGCTCCCAGGAGAACACTGAAGCTTTCTTT. It yields the protein CASSSQENTEAFF.

This chain uses TRBV7-2 with TRBJ2-7; 9 bases align to TRBD1. Trimming took 1 base from V and 5 from J; bases not matched to a gene: 9. The germline V gene encodes CDR1 SGHTA and CDR2 FQGNSA. The CDR3 is 16 amino acids. The CDR3 nucleotides are TGTGCCAGCAGCTTAGACTACCGAGGACAGGGGAACGAGCAGTACTTC. It yields the protein CASSLDYRGQGNEQYF.

The chain recombines TRBV24-1 with TRBJ2-5; D is uncertain. V shed 2 bases and J shed 5 bases, with 8 bases lying between them. The length of the CDR3 is 13 residues. Germline CDR1 KGHDR, CDR2 SFDVKD. The CDR3 is CATSDSVTETQYF. The CDR3 coding sequence is TGTGCCACCAGTGATTCTGTCACTGAGACCCAGTACTTC.

The chain links TRBV2 to TRBJ1-5; TRBD1 might be the D (5 bases). Germline CDR1 SNHLY, CDR2 FYNNEI. V lost 1 base and J 6 bases, leaving 16 bases between the germline ends. There are 16 residues in the CDR3. Here the CDR3 reads CASSEVGGGRGQPQHF. In nucleotides, the CDR3 is TGTGCCAGCAGTGAAGTTGGCGGGGGGAGAGGTCAGCCCCAGCATTTT.

CDR3 DNA sequence: TGTGCCAGCAGACGGGGTGCTAATGAAAAACTGTTTTTT. Amino acid sequence: CASRRGANEKLFF. V is TRBV2 and J is TRBJ1-4; unclear D gene. The CDR3 contains 13 residues. Trimming shortened V by 6 bases and J by 3 bases, and 8 bases separated the two germline ends. Germline V CDR1 and CDR2: SNHLY, FYNNEI. The whole variable domain, remainder taken from reference TRBV2 and TRBJ1-4, is EPEVTQTPSHQVTQMGQEVILRCVPISNHLYFYWYRQILGQKVEFLVSFYNNEISEKSEIFDDQFSVERPDGSNFTLKIRSTKLEDSAMYFCASRRGANEKLFFGSGTQLSVL.

The rearrangement links TRBV7-2 to TRBJ1-5; 8 positions agree with TRBD1. The CDR3 sequence is 15 residues long. V lost 3 bases to trimming and J lost 2 bases; unmatched junction nucleotides: 3. Germline values: CDR1 SGHTA, CDR2 FQGNSA. DNA of the CDR3: TGTGCCAGCAGCTTTGCAGGGGGCGGCAATCAGCCCCAGCATTTT. Translation: CASSFAGGGNQPQHF.

The chain couples TRBV7-2 to TRBJ1-2; D gene unclear. The CDR3 is made up of 15 amino acids. Germline V lookup: CDR1 SGHTA, CDR2 FQGNSA. The germline V and J ends were trimmed by 1 base and 5 bases, with 14 bases remaining between them. The CDR3 DNA follows: TGTGCCAGCAGCTTAGGAGTAGGAGGGCAATATGGCTACACCTTC. It encodes CASSLGVGGQYGYTF.

The V and J genes are TRBV5-1 and TRBJ2-7; D gene unclear. CDR1 SGHRS and CDR2 YFSETQ come from the germline V gene. Between the trimmed V and J ends, which lost 2 bases and 3 bases, there was a span of 3 bases. The CDR3 is made up of 11 amino acids. The CDR3 bases are TGCGCCAGCAGCTTACACTACGAGCAGTACTTC. It yields the protein CASSLHYEQYF.

The V call is TRBV19, the J call TRBJ1-5; D might be TRBD1 (5 bases). Trimming shortened V by 4 bases and J by 4 bases, and 20 bases separated the two germline ends. This CDR3 region has 17 residues. Germline loops: CDR1 LNHDA, CDR2 SQIVND (reference sequence). The CDR3 DNA follows: TGTGCCAGTAGTACCACGAGACTCAGACAGATTAATCAGCCCCAGCATTTT. As protein: CASSTTRLRQINQPQHF.

CDR3 in amino acids: CASSLGAGVETQYF. The CDR3 DNA follows: TGTGCCAGCAGCTTAGGAGCGGGAGTGGAGACCCAGTACTTC. This chain uses TRBV7-2 with TRBJ2-5, with 8 bases lining up with TRBD2. Per germline, CDR1 SGHTA and CDR2 FQGNSA. CDR3 length equals 14 residues. The junction had 3 bases not matched to a gene; V was cut back by 1 base and J by 5 bases.

The rearrangement links TRBV5-1 to TRBJ2-5; TRBD2 agrees at 11 bases. This CDR3 has 16 residues. V shed 0 bases and J 5 bases; nucleotides not matched to a gene: 6. CDR1 SGHRS and CDR2 YFSETQ come from the germline V gene. The CDR3: CASSLGLAGWSETQYF. CDR3 in DNA: TGCGCCAGCAGCTTGGGACTAGCGGGGTGGTCGGAGACCCAGTACTTC.

The gene calls are TRBV19 and TRBJ1-6, with 8 bases that match TRBD1. Germline loops: CDR1 LNHDA, CDR2 SQIVND (reference sequence). V gave up 7 bases and J gave up 0 bases; unmatched junction bases: 2. CDR3 size: 15 residues. In DNA form, the CDR3 reads TGTGCCAGTAAGACAGGGGCCTCCTATAATTCACCCCTCCACTTT. It codes for CASKTGASYNSPLHF.

The J gene is TRBJ2-5, the V gene TRBV6-6, with D possibly matching TRBD1 (6 bases). The CDR3 runs to 14 residues. CDR1 and CDR2 (germline): MNHNY, SVGAGI (reference sequence). Trimming shortened V by 3 bases and J by 2 bases, and 10 bases separated the two germline ends. CDR3 in DNA: TGTGCCAGCAGTTATACAAGGGGGCAAGAGACCCAGTACTTC. It yields the protein CASSYTRGQETQYF.

The J gene is TRBJ2-2, the V gene TRBV19; 12 bases line up with TRBD2. CDR3 length equals 19 residues. Trimming at V came to 3 bases and at J to 6 bases, leaving 14 bases not matched to a gene. The germline V gene has CDR1 LNHDA and CDR2 SQIVND (reference sequence). This CDR3 reads CASSIRASGGALEAGELFF. In DNA, the CDR3 is TGTGCCAGTAGTATTAGGGCTAGCGGGGGGGCATTAGAGGCCGGGGAGCTGTTTTTT.

The chain joins TRBV4-2 to TRBJ2-3, with 13 bases lining up with TRBD2. Germline CDR1 LGHNA, CDR2 YNFKEQ. The length of the CDR3 is 20 residues. V lost 4 bases, J lost 1 base, and 14 bases stayed unmatched. CDR3 DNA sequence: TGTGCCAGCAGCCGCAGGTTACTAGCGGGGGGGCCGGTCGGCACAGATACGCAGTATTTT. This sequence encodes CASSRRLLAGGPVGTDTQYF.

This chain joins TRBV20-1 and TRBJ2-3; D is ambiguous. The length of the CDR3 is 10 residues. Germline CDR1 DFQATT, CDR2 SNEGSKA (reference sequence). The CDR3 protein is CSRFPDTQYF. In nucleotides, the CDR3 is TGCAGCCGGTTCCCAGATACGCAGTATTTT.

The rearrangement joins TRBV6-5 to TRBJ1-5; D gene ambiguous. Trimming shortened V by 5 bases and J by 9 bases, and 14 bases separated the two germline ends. This CDR3 contains 13 residues. From germline, CDR1 is MNHEY and CDR2 SVGAGI. CDR3 sequence: CASSQQSGRPQHF. The CDR3 DNA is TGTGCCAGCAGTCAACAGTCCGGAAGGCCCCAGCATTTT.

CDR3 DNA: TGTGCCAGTAAGACACAGGGGGCTGGAAACACCATATATTTT. It yields the protein CASKTQGAGNTIYF. This chain joins TRBV19 and TRBJ1-3; TRBD1 aligns across 8 bases. Looked up from germline, CDR1 is LNHDA and CDR2 is SQIVND (reference sequence). The V and J ends lost 7 bases and 2 bases, in that order; junction bases with no gene match: 4. The CDR3 has 14 residues.

There are a few counts of this clone. V gene TRBV5-1 combines with J gene TRBJ2-7, with D unclear. The CDR3 loop spans 14 amino acids. Germline CDR1 SGHRS, CDR2 YFSETQ. V was trimmed by 1 base and J by 2 bases, leaving 10 bases between them. This chain's CDR3 is CASSLTADAYEQYF. CDR3 DNA sequence: TGCGCCAGCAGCTTGACCGCAGATGCCTACGAGCAGTACTTC.

The chain couples TRBV7-2 to TRBJ2-1; D gene uncertain. The germline V gene encodes CDR1 SGHTA and CDR2 FQGNSA. CDR3 size: 13 residues. The germline V and J ends were trimmed by 2 bases and 3 bases, with 5 bases remaining between them. This chain's CDR3 is CASSLNGYNEQFF. The CDR3 DNA reads TGTGCCAGCAGCTTAAACGGCTACAATGAGCAGTTCTTC.

V usage is TRBV9 and J usage is TRBJ2-1, with 7 nucleotides matching TRBD1. CDR1 is SGDLS, CDR2 YYNGEE, per germline. The J segment lost 2 bases and the V segment lost 3 bases, leaving 5 bases of the junction unmatched. The CDR3 covers 15 residues. CDR3 DNA sequence: TGTGCCAGCAGCGCCACAGGGGCCGCCTACAATGAGCAGTTCTTC. Its protein is CASSATGAAYNEQFF.